This T cell receptor beta chain was captured by sequencing in a study of shared clonotypes between healthy human individuals. Study outcomes and limitations: Memory subsets generally showed smaller estimated richness than naive subsets did. The represented genetic and exposure-history diversity was limited by the small number of donors.

This clone was recorded only once. The antigen is undetermined. Data came from immunoSEQ multiplex PCR; TCRdb stores just in-frame clones and leaves some out. The sample yields some 700,000 clones, about 90% seen once. Caucasian adults living in Nashville, Tennessee, provided all samples. Per the germline V gene, CDR1 is MDHEN and CDR2 is SYDVKM. J was trimmed by 3 bases and V by 7 bases; bases with no gene match: 4. The CDR3 runs 13 residues. Sequenced sample: memory CD8+ T cells from PBMCs. Subset reported: CD45RO+ cells pooled with CCR7-negative TemRA cells. This TCR was recovered from a man between 18 and 35 years old in good health. Some clones in this sample may be carry-over from other donors' samples. J is TRBJ2-3 and V is TRBV28; TRBD2 matches 7 bases. The CDR3 spells CASNAGVTDTQYF. CDR3 nucleotide sequence: TGTGCCAGCAATGCGGGAGTTACAGATACGCAGTATTTT.